These 14 T cell receptor beta chains originate from one sample sequenced in a study of T cell clusters in autoimmune cytopenias (dated by TCRdb to about 2019). Per sample, approximately 230 ng of peripheral blood genomic DNA, 35,000 to 40,000 genome equivalents, was used for TRB amplification. The instrument was an Illumina MiSeq. TRB rearrangements were amplified by multiplex PCR following a touch-down protocol, with the TRB-A and TRB-B primer pools mixed in one tube. Each CDR3 protein sequence appears as one entry after TCRdb reprocessed the reads, and no DNA is included. This specimen's table enumerates over 5,000 distinct CDR3 sequences. Clones ranked in the top ten supply less than 9% of the sample. The same specimen was also included in a second study, on T cell repertoires in aging, cancer and after chemotherapy.

Material for sequencing was peripheral blood. Source of these receptors: a human donor in good health.

Judged by frequency, this clonotype is medium-sized. V usage is TRBV6-5 and J usage is TRBJ2-1; checking the TCRdb D call of TRBD2 is not possible without DNA. This CDR3 spans 13 amino acids. Germline loops: CDR1 MNHEY, CDR2 SVGAGI. The CDR3: CASTSGTPNEQFF.

J is TRBJ1-2 and V is TRBV12-3 or TRBV12-4; the D call of TRBD1 rests on TCRdb alone, since no DNA is present to check it. There are 13 residues in the CDR3. This chain's CDR3 is CASSPTGGYGYTF.

This clonotype is deemed medium-sized by its frequency. The chain is built from TRBV6-5 and TRBJ2-1; no DNA is available, so the TRBD2 call from TCRdb remains unchecked. From germline, CDR1 is MNHEY and CDR2 SVGAGI. This CDR3 spans 13 amino acids. The CDR3: CASSYEGVDEQFF.

The rearrangement links TRBV19 to TRBJ1-1; the D call of TRBD1 rests on TCRdb alone, since no DNA is present to check it. Looked up from germline, CDR1 is LNHDA and CDR2 is SQIVND (reference sequence). The CDR3 spans 15 residues. The CDR3 sequence is CASSIVGAPNTEAFF.

The chain combines TRBV6-2 or TRBV6-3 with TRBJ2-3. This CDR3 region has 15 residues. Germline V gene data show CDR1 as MNHEY and CDR2 as SVGEGT. The CDR3: CASSSSGRGTDTQYF.

The chain is built from TRBV6-2 or TRBV6-3 and TRBJ2-2. Germline loops: CDR1 MNHEY, CDR2 SVGEGT. CDR3 length equals 16 residues. The CDR3 region is CASSYSNSVNTGELFF.

The chain is built from TRBV30 and TRBJ1-1. Looked up from germline, CDR1 is GTSNPN and CDR2 is SVGIG (reference sequence). This CDR3 is built from 14 residues. The CDR3 spells CAWSSTFMNTEAFF.

This clonotype is medium-sized (0.01 to 0.1%) by frequency. This sequence joins TRBV5-6 and TRBJ2-3; without DNA, the TCRdb call of TRBD1 cannot be checked. Germline values: CDR1 SGHDT, CDR2 YYEEEE. The CDR3 is 16 amino acids. The CDR3 loop is CASSRPSGGMTDTQYF.

The rearrangement joins TRBV5-1 to TRBJ2-7. The CDR3 covers 13 residues. Germline CDR1 reads SGHRS; CDR2 reads YFSETQ. CDR3 region: CASSLDATYEQYF. Supplemented by reference TRBV5-1 and TRBJ2-7, the full variable domain reads KAGVTQTPRYLIKTRGQQVTLSCSPISGHRSVSWYQQTPGQGLQFLFEYFSETQRNKGNFPGRFSGRQFSNSRSEMNVSTLELGDSALYLCASSLDATYEQYFGPGTRLTVT.

This rearrangement joins TRBV30 to TRBJ2-3; TCRdb outputs TRBD1, but without DNA this stays unchecked. Per the germline V gene, CDR1 is GTSNPN and CDR2 is SVGIG (reference sequence). This CDR3 has 14 residues. CDR3 amino acids: CAWSVLAGRDTQYF.

The chain couples TRBV10-3 to TRBJ2-7; lacking DNA, the TRBD1 call made by TCRdb goes unchecked. Germline V lookup: CDR1 ENHRY, CDR2 SYGVKD. The CDR3 totals 14 residues. This CDR3 is CAISDGQPPGEQYF.

This clonotype is labeled medium-sized based on frequency. The V and J genes are TRBV27 and TRBJ2-3. The CDR3 runs 13 residues. Germline loops: CDR1 MNHEY, CDR2 SMNVEV (reference sequence). CDR3 loop: CASRVPFTDTQYF.

This clonotype counts as medium-sized (0.01 to 0.1%) by frequency. V usage is TRBV11-3 and J usage is TRBJ2-7. Germline assignment: CDR1 SGHNT and CDR2 YENEEA. This CDR3 contains 13 residues. Here the CDR3 reads CASSLAVTYEQYF.

Measured by frequency, this clonotype is medium-sized. The V call is TRBV6-6, the J call TRBJ2-2; the D gene TCRdb calls, TRBD1, cannot be checked with no DNA. CDR3 size: 16 residues. Germline V CDR1 and CDR2: MNHNY, SVGAGI (reference sequence). The CDR3 sequence: CASNKEQGRTAWELFF.